This T cell receptor (beta chain) was identified during a study of multiple sclerosis patients with progressive multifocal leukoencephalopathy. Spiked into each PCR were synthetic inline TR CDR3 controls of all V-J pairings. Only in-frame clones appear in the TCRdb table, and some are missing; sequencing was by immunoSEQ multiplex PCR. The repertoire holds under 35,000 clones, with almost 95% as singletons. Documented time point: before natalizumab initiation. This CDR3 spans 11 amino acids. This receptor was obtained from a man under 40 with multiple sclerosis. The chain is built from TRBV12-1 and TRBJ1-2. TRBV12-1 is marked as a pseudogene. The sequenced sample was PBMCs. CDR3 loop: CASSSLYGYTF. The CDR3, as DNA: TGTGCCAGCAGCTCTCTCTATGGCTACACCTTC.